These 9 T cell receptor beta chains originate from one sample sequenced in a study of T cells expressing NK-cell markers. TCRdb re-called the 5' RACE reads and shows each CDR3 protein once, DNA omitted. Its clone listing holds about 160,000 distinct CDR3 sequences. The sequencing input was blood T cells: a sorted CD56 or NKG2C T cell subset, CD4+ or CD8+ T cells, or bulk PBMC T cells (not recorded which). The receptors were gathered from a man aged 18-70 years in good health.

The chain uses TRBV7-9 and TRBJ2-1; TCRdb selects TRBD1, and the lack of DNA leaves this call unchecked. The CDR3 extends over 16 amino acids. Germline-derived CDR1 and CDR2 are SEHNR and FQNEAQ (reference sequence). CDR3 in amino acids: CASSIQGSSSYNEQFF. The full variable domain, with the rest looked up from reference TRBV7-9 and TRBJ2-1, is DTGVSQNPRHKITKRGQNVTFRCDPISEHNRLYWYRQTLGQGPEFLTYFQNEAQLEKSRLLSDRFSAERPKGSFSTLEIQRTEQGDSAMYLCASSIQGSSSYNEQFFGPGTRLTVL.

V gene TRBV4-1 combines with J gene TRBJ2-4. Germline V gene data show CDR1 as MGHRA and CDR2 as YSYEKL. This CDR3 has 17 residues. This CDR3 reads CASSQESTTIAKNIQYF.

The chain recombines TRBV7-9 with TRBJ1-1; with no DNA, the TCRdb D assignment of TRBD1 cannot be verified. CDR3 length equals 16 residues. The V gene's germline CDR1 is SEHNR and CDR2 FQNEAQ (reference sequence). The CDR3 reads CASSLELLGQGTEAFF.

The chain is built from TRBV7-8 and TRBJ2-3; TCRdb calls TRBD1, which cannot be checked without DNA. The CDR3 has 16 amino acids. CDR1 is SGHVS, CDR2 FQNEAQ, per germline. CDR3 in amino acids: CASSLGGGLGTDTQYF.

The gene calls are TRBV11-2 and TRBJ2-6. CDR1 is SGHAT, CDR2 FQNNGV, per germline. The CDR3 consists of 15 residues. CDR3 sequence: CASSVTPSGANVLTF. Full variable domain (rest looked up from reference TRBV11-2 and TRBJ2-6): EAGVAQSPRYKIIEKRQSVAFWCNPISGHATLYWYQQILGQGPKLLIQFQNNGVVDDSQLPKDRFSAERLKGVDSTLKIQPAKLEDSAVYLCASSVTPSGANVLTFGAGSRLTVL.

The rearrangement joins TRBV7-2 to TRBJ2-5; TCRdb's D gene call, TRBD2, goes unchecked for lack of DNA. The V gene's germline CDR1 is SGHTA and CDR2 FQGNSA. CDR3 length: 16 amino acids. CDR3 region: CASSLTSGGYLETQYF.

V gene TRBV11-2 combines with J gene TRBJ2-3; the D gene TCRdb calls, TRBD1, cannot be checked with no DNA. CDR3 length equals 15 residues. In germline, CDR1 is SGHAT, CDR2 FQNNGV. Here the CDR3 reads CASRRGGTVADTQYF.

V gene TRBV4-2 combines with J gene TRBJ1-1; TCRdb outputs TRBD1, but without DNA this stays unchecked. Germline CDR1 and CDR2: LGHNA and YNFKEQ. This CDR3 is built from 14 residues. The CDR3 sequence: CASSWAGMNTEAFF.

Here the CDR3 reads CASSWSSETYNEQFF. The V gene is TRBV6-2 or TRBV6-3, the J gene TRBJ2-1. The CDR3 contains 15 residues. Germline V CDR1 and CDR2: MNHEY, SVGEGT.